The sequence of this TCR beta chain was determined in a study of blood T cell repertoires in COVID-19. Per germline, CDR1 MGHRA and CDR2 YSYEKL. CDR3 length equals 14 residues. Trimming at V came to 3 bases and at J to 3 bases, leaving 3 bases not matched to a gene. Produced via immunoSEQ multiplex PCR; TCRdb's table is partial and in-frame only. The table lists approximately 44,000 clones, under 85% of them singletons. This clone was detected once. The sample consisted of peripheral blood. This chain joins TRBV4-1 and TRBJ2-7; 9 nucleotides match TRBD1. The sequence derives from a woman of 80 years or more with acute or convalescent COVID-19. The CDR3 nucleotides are TGCGCCAGCAGCCAGGAGGACAGGGGCTACGAGCAGTACTTC. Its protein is CASSQEDRGYEQYF.